This T cell receptor (beta chain) was obtained from a study of OX40 agonist ivuxolimab in advanced cancers. Clones were sequenced by immunoSEQ multiplex PCR, and TCRdb holds only the in-frame ones, with some missing. Of roughly 60,000 clones in the sample, 91% were seen once. This CDR3 region has 15 residues. Germline V gene sequence: CDR1 MDHEN, CDR2 SYDVKM. Trimming at V came to 4 bases and at J to 3 bases, leaving 6 bases not matched to a gene. This receptor was obtained from an adult with an advanced solid tumor such as melanoma, head and neck, liver or kidney cancer. The chain links TRBV28 to TRBJ2-1, with 7 bases identical to TRBD2. Source: CD4+ or CD8+ T cells sorted from blood, taken in a trial of the OX40 agonist ivuxolimab. Here the CDR3 DNA reads TGTGCCAGCAGTTCTCTCGGCGGGGGCTACAATGAGCAGTTCTTC. Its protein product is CASSSLGGGYNEQFF.